Only a few counts were recorded for the clone carrying this T cell receptor beta chain. The antigen is not known. TCRdb analysed the 5' RACE reads with MiXCR anew, one entry per CDR3 protein. This sample has about 100,000 distinct CDR3 sequences, with around 24% found just once. The data stem from a study of CD8 T cells in ankylosing spondylitis. Whole-study findings and limits: Disease-linked clones were reportedly significantly enriched in matched ankylosing spondylitis synovial fluid.

CDR3 size: 16 residues. Germline CDR1 reads KGHSH; CDR2 reads LQKENI. V lost 2 bases and J 1 base, leaving 12 bases between the germline ends. The origin of this receptor is a male donor with ankylosing spondylitis. The rearrangement joins TRBV18 to TRBJ1-5; D remains unclear. Input material: synovial fluid, either unsorted or a sorted T cell fraction (not recorded which). The CDR3 DNA reads as TGTGCCAGCTCACCAACCCTCGTAGGAAGCAATCAGCCCCAGCATTTT. This sequence encodes CASSPTLVGSNQPQHF.